Presented here are 15 T cell receptor beta chains from one specimen sequenced in a study of cytomegalovirus exposure and HLA in healthy donors. PCR amplification relied on 60 Vbeta primers (plus 13 Jbeta primers). Libraries were prepared by immunoSEQ multiplex PCR; TCRdb keeps only in-frame clonotypes and omits some of them. The sample carries about 170,000 clones, around 82% recorded once. Sample: PBMCs. These TCRs come from a boy aged 2-9 years in good health and CMV-seronegative.

This clone was recorded once. V usage is TRBV25-1 and J usage is TRBJ2-5; no clear D. This CDR3 is built from 10 residues. The V gene's germline CDR1 is MGHDK and CDR2 SYGVNS. Trimming took 3 bases from V and 7 from J, leaving 3 bases between them. For the CDR3, the DNA is TGTGCCAGCAGTGAGGCGACCCAGTACTTC. Protein sequence: CASSEATQYF.

The V call is TRBV6-1, the J call TRBJ2-7, with 9 bases fitting TRBD1. The J segment lost 7 bases and the V segment lost 2 bases, leaving 6 bases of the junction unmatched. The germline CDR1 and CDR2 sequences are MNHNS and SASEGT. The CDR3 extends over 14 amino acids. The CDR3 DNA is TGTGCCAGCAGTGAACGGGACAGGGAGGGTGAGCAGTACTTC. Encoded protein: CASSERDREGEQYF.

This chain connects TRBV4-1 to TRBJ1-1; TRBD1 aligns across 7 bases. CDR3 length: 16 residues. Germline loops: CDR1 MGHRA, CDR2 YSYEKL. V was pared by 0 bases and J by 8 bases, with 12 bases of the junction left unmatched. The CDR3 DNA follows: TGCGCCAGCAGCCAAGACATCCCGCAACAGGGGTTCGAAGCTTTCTTT. It yields the protein CASSQDIPQQGFEAFF.

The rearrangement links TRBV5-6 to TRBJ1-2, with 7 bases that match TRBD1. With V trimmed by 2 bases and J by 3 bases, 1 base remained unmatched. The CDR3 extends over 13 amino acids. Germline CDR1 and CDR2: SGHDT and YYEEEE. CDR3 protein: CASSFGTDYGYTF. The CDR3 region has the DNA TGTGCCAGCAGCTTCGGGACAGACTATGGCTACACCTTC.

This clone was seen once. V gene TRBV6-5 combines with J gene TRBJ1-2, with a tentative D call TRBD1 (6 bases). In germline, CDR1 is MNHEY, CDR2 SVGAGI. The CDR3 covers 15 residues. V dropped 7 bases and J dropped 2 bases, with 17 bases sitting between them. This CDR3 is CASMAPGEGNYGYTF. CDR3 in DNA: TGTGCCAGCATGGCTCCAGGGGAGGGAAACTATGGCTACACCTTC.

In this sample, this clone turned up a few times. This chain connects TRBV4-1 to TRBJ1-4; 8 nucleotides match TRBD1. V shed 5 bases and J 5 bases; nucleotides not matched to a gene: 4. Looked up from germline, CDR1 is MGHRA and CDR2 is YSYEKL. The CDR3 is made up of 14 amino acids. CDR3 in DNA: TGCGCCAGCAGCTATCGACAGGGGAATGAAAAACTGTTTTTT. Protein sequence: CASSYRQGNEKLFF.

The genes are TRBV4-2 and TRBJ1-2, with a weak D call TRBD1 (5 bases). Per germline, CDR1 LGHNA and CDR2 YNFKEQ. This CDR3 region has 16 residues. The V end lost 3 bases, the J end lost 0 bases, and 14 bases lay between the germline ends. The CDR3 region has the DNA TGTGCCAGCAGCCAGGGGCCGGGGGAACCTAACTATGGCTACACCTTC. Translated: CASSQGPGEPNYGYTF.

The rearrangement joins TRBV7-9 to TRBJ1-1; a possible D gene is TRBD1 (6 bases). Trimming stripped 5 bases from V and 1 base from J, with 14 bases between. The CDR3 runs to 15 residues. Germline V CDR1 and CDR2: SEHNR, FQNEAQ (reference sequence). CDR3 loop: CASSLGGGGNTEAFF. The CDR3 region has the DNA TGTGCCAGCAGCCTAGGGGGAGGGGGGAACACTGAAGCTTTCTTT. The full variable domain, in which reference TRBV7-9 and TRBJ1-1 provide the parts outside the CDR3, is DTGVSQNPRHKITKRGQNVTFRCDPISEHNRLYWYRQTLGQGPEFLTYFQNEAQLEKSRLLSDRFSAERPKGSFSTLEIQRTEQGDSAMYLCASSLGGGGNTEAFFGQGTRLTVV.

The CDR3 DNA follows: TGCGCCAGCAGTCTTCTAGCGGGAGGCAAAAACATTCAGTACTTC. This translates into CASSLLAGGKNIQYF. The V gene is TRBV4-1, the J gene TRBJ2-4, with 11 nucleotides matching TRBD2. This CDR3 spans 15 amino acids. CDR1 is MGHRA, CDR2 YSYEKL, per germline. With 6 bases clipped from V and 3 bases from J, the junction kept 4 bases outside the gene matches.

V is TRBV5-6 and J is TRBJ2-7; tentatively, D is TRBD1 (5 bases). Trimming stripped 0 bases from V and 2 bases from J, with 12 bases between. The germline gives CDR1 SGHDT, CDR2 YYEEEE. This CDR3 region has 15 residues. The CDR3 here is CASSLDPGLTYEQYF. The CDR3 coding sequence is TGTGCCAGCAGCTTGGATCCAGGGTTAACCTACGAGCAGTACTTC.

The rearrangement links TRBV29-1 to TRBJ1-1; 10 nucleotides line up with TRBD1. Looked up from germline, CDR1 is SQVTM and CDR2 is ANQGSEA. After removal of 5 bases from V and 5 bases from J, the junction contained 8 bases not matched to a gene. The CDR3 totals 14 residues. The CDR3 spells CSVRPGTGETEAFF. CDR3 sequence (DNA): TGCAGCGTTCGACCCGGGACAGGGGAAACTGAAGCTTTCTTT.

The chain couples TRBV18 to TRBJ2-2; TRBD1 aligns across 8 bases. V lost 6 bases to trimming and J lost 4 bases; unmatched junction nucleotides: 7. The germline V gene has CDR1 KGHSH and CDR2 LQKENI. The CDR3 loop spans 15 amino acids. This CDR3 is CASSPQGAGTGELFF. In DNA form, the CDR3 reads TGTGCCAGCTCGCCGCAGGGGGCCGGCACCGGGGAGCTGTTTTTT.

V usage is TRBV9 and J usage is TRBJ2-7; the D gene is possibly TRBD1 (6 bases). Germline V lookup: CDR1 SGDLS, CDR2 YYNGEE. The CDR3 is 14 amino acids. The V gene lost 2 bases and the J gene lost 3 bases, with 12 bases spanning the gap. CDR3 sequence reads: CASSVGAANYEQYF. CDR3 in DNA: TGTGCCAGCAGCGTGGGGGCAGCAAACTACGAGCAGTACTTC.

CDR3 loop: CASKTGATHNYGYTF. The CDR3 coding sequence is TGTGCCAGCAAAACAGGGGCCACCCATAACTATGGCTACACCTTC. The chain joins TRBV10-3 to TRBJ1-2, with 7 bases matching TRBD1. Germline V lookup: CDR1 ENHRY, CDR2 SYGVKD. The CDR3 runs 15 residues. V gave up 10 bases and J gave up 1 base; unmatched junction bases: 12.

The chain couples TRBV7-2 to TRBJ1-5, with 8 positions matching TRBD1. Germline V gene sequence: CDR1 SGHTA, CDR2 FQGNSA. The junction had 5 bases not matched to a gene; V was cut back by 1 base and J by 0 bases. CDR3 length equals 17 residues. The CDR3 sequence is CASSLGQGWDSNQPQHF. The DNA for the CDR3 is TGTGCCAGCAGCTTAGGACAGGGGTGGGATAGCAATCAGCCCCAGCATTTT. Based on the CDR3 plus reference TRBV7-2 and TRBJ1-5, the full variable domain is GAGVSQSPSNKVTEKGKDVELRCDPISGHTALYWYRQSLGQGLEFLIYFQGNSAPDKSGLPSDRFSAERTGGSVSTLTIQRTQQEDSAVYLCASSLGQGWDSNQPQHFGDGTRLSIL.